Listed below are T cell receptor beta chains from one sample, sequenced in a study of blood T cell repertoires in COVID-19. Sequenced by immunoSEQ multiplex PCR; TCRdb stores in-frame clones only, minus some. Of 300,000 to 350,000 clones listed, approximately 92% are singletons. The sample consisted of peripheral blood. All receptors come from a woman younger than 45 with COVID-19, enrolled during active disease. Both conserved end residues are trimmed from each CDR3. Each record gives: J gene, V gene, CDR3 protein.

J: TRBJ1-2
V: TRBV4-3
CDR3: ASSQEGSGHFTNYGYT

J: TRBJ2-5
V: TRBV5-5
CDR3: ASSPSGETQY

J: TRBJ1-3
V: TRBV30
CDR3: AWSVRVSSGNTIY

J: TRBJ2-7
V: TRBV5-1
CDR3: ASSLRPGAGLEQY

J: TRBJ1-6
V: TRBV5-6
CDR3: ASSAGSSSYNSPLH

J: TRBJ2-7
V: TRBV7-8
CDR3: ASSLTRSSYEQY

J: TRBJ1-1
V: TRBV30
CDR3: AWGGRDTRTEAF

J: TRBJ1-5
V: TRBV27
CDR3: ARTKGANQPQH

J: TRBJ1-1
V: TRBV10-1
CDR3: ASSQRQTPRLNTEAF

J: TRBJ1-6
V: TRBV2
CDR3: ASRGDRGSSPLH

J: TRBJ1-3
V: TRBV19
CDR3: ASSPQGANPRNTIY

J: TRBJ2-7
V: TRBV5-4
CDR3: ASSLRQGLDEQY

J: TRBJ2-7
V: TRBV15
CDR3: ATSRDPAAWVAGENEQY

J: TRBJ2-7
V: TRBV30
CDR3: AMIPGQGLFRSYEQY

J: TRBJ1-4
V: TRBV7-5
CDR3: ARSLEFNGSYEKLF

J: TRBJ2-5
V: TRBV19
CDR3: ASRRDRAQETQY

J: TRBJ2-3
V: TRBV7-9
CDR3: ASSFVAGGPVDTQY

J: TRBJ1-1
V: TRBV9
CDR3: ASSPGEGQLQNTEAF

J: TRBJ2-1
V: TRBV6-5
CDR3: ASSPGTPGGNEQF

J: TRBJ1-1
V: TRBV10-3
CDR3: AISESPTGWDTEAF

J: TRBJ2-5
V: TRBV7-2
CDR3: ASSPDRGRQETQY

J: TRBJ2-7
V: TRBV4-1
CDR3: ASSQITTTGGEQY

J: TRBJ2-7
V: TRBV19
CDR3: ASSRASGSSYEQY

J: TRBJ1-6
V: TRBV24-1
CDR3: ATSDRTDPSVLH

J: TRBJ2-7
V: TRBV19
CDR3: ASSSRVSSYEQY

J: TRBJ2-7
V: TRBV30
CDR3: AGKVQDRTYEQY

J: TRBJ2-3
V: TRBV5-5
CDR3: ASSLGGTAGTDTQY

J: TRBJ2-6
V: TRBV5-4
CDR3: ASSMDRATMT

J: TRBJ1-6
V: TRBV28
CDR3: ASSSWAGLVNSPLH

J: TRBJ2-3
V: TRBV30
CDR3: AWSTSGTDTQY

J: TRBJ2-1
V: TRBV9
CDR3: ASSVEGSGPHNEQF

J: TRBJ2-4
V: TRBV7-9
CDR3: ASSLGIGGIQY

J: TRBJ2-7
V: TRBV6-5
CDR3: ASSRGGAEAYEQY

J: TRBJ2-1
V: TRBV18
CDR3: ASSPPGLETEQF